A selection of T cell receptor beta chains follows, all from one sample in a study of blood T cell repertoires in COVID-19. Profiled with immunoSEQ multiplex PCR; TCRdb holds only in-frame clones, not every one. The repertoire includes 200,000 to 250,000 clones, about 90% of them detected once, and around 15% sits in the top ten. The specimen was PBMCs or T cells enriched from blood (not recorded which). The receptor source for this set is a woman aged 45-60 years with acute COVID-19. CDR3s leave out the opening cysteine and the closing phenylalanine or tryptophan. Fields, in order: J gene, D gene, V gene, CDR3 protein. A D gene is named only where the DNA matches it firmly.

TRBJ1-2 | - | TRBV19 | ASSIRQASYGYT
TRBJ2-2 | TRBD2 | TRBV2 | ASGGRTRGGGELF
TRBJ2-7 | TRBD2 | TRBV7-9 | ASSLGTSGSSYEQY
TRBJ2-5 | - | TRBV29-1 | SVELGSGETQY
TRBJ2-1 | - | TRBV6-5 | ASSYVQGNNEQF
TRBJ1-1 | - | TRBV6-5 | ASSQQRNTEAF
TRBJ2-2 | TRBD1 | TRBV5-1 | ASSPGTGGTGELF
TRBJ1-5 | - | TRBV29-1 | SVLQGVGGNQPQH
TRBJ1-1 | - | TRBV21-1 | ASSTRGNTEAF
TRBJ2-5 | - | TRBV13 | ASSPITSNQETQY
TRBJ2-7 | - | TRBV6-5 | ASTSPPSYEQY
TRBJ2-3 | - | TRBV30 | AWGLGLSDTQY
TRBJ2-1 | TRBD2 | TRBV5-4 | ASRGGLAGLNEQF
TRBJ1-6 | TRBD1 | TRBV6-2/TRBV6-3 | ASSYGPTGENSPLH
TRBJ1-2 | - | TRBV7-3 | ASSLTAGYGYT
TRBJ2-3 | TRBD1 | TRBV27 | ASSIGGGTGEDTQY
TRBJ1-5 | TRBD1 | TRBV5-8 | ASSMYGQGVFGQPQH
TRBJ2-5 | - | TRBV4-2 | ASSQVPGRETQY
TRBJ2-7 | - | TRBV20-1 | SASSGAGDEQY
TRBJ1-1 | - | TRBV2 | ASSAINRAGGTEAF
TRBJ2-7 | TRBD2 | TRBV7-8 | ASSSRTSGKYEQY
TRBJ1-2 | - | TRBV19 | ASSISSRDNYGYT
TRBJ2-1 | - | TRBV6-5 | ASRTRDAGNEQF
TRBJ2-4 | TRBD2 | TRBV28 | ASSTTSGRAASQY
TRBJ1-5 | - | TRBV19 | ASRITGYSNQPQH
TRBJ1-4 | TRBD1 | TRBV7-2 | ASTSGTGDATNEKLF
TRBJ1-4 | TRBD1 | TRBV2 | ASSPGTGNEKLF
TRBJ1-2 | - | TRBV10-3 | AIRPTVGANYGYT
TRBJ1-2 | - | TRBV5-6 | ASSWDTVNYGYT
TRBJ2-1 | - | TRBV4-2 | ASSQEAGSSYNEQF
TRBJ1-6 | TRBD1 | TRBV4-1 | ASSYRQGATYNSPLH
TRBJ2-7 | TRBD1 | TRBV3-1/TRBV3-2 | ASSQGGQGYSYEQY